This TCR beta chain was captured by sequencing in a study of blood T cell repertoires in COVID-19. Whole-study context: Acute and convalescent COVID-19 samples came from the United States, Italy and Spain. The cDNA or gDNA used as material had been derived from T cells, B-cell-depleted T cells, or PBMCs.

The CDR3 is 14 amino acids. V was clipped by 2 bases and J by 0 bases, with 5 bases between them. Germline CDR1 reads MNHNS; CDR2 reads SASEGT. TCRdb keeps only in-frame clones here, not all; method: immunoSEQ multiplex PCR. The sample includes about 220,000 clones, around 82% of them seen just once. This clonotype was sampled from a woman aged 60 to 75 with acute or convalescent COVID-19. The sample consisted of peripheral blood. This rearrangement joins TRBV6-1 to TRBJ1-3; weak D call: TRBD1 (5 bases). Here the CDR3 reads CASSEQGSGNTIYF. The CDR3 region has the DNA TGTGCCAGCAGTGAACAGGGCTCTGGAAACACCATATATTTT.